These T cell receptor beta chains were read from a single sample in a study of persistence of HIV-infected CD4 T cells. Their recognized antigens are unknown. Sequencing was performed with immunoSEQ multiplex PCR; in TCRdb, only in-frame clones are kept and a portion is missing. This table has approximately 32,000 clones, roughly four fifths appearing once. The source material was CD4+ T cells sorted from PBMCs after approximately 19-hour stimulation, sampled from a patient who received antiretroviral therapy. These receptors were taken from an adult woman with HIV who was CMV-seropositive. CDR3s include the opening cysteine and the closing phenylalanine or tryptophan. D genes are given only for firm matches. Rows may omit the clone size; those that give it use once, few, many or a size class.

abundance: NA
v_gene: TRBV27
d_gene: NA
j_gene: TRBJ2-7
CDR3aa: CASRTLTYEQYF
CDR3nt: TGTGCCAGCAGGACTCTTACCTACGAGCAGTACTTC

abundance: NA
v_gene: TRBV12-2
d_gene: NA
j_gene: TRBJ2-6
CDR3aa: CASRLDPGTGSSGANVLTF
CDR3nt: TGTGCAAGTCGCTTAGACCCCGGGACAGGGAGCTCTGGGGCCAACGTCCTGACTTTC

abundance: few
v_gene: TRBV24-1
d_gene: TRBD1
j_gene: TRBJ1-1
CDR3aa: CATSETGVENTEAFF
CDR3nt: TGTGCCACCAGTGAAACAGGGGTTGAGAACACTGAAGCTTTCTTT

abundance: NA
v_gene: TRBV5-1
d_gene: NA
j_gene: TRBJ1-1
CDR3aa: CASSPGYRVSGNTEAFF
CDR3nt: TGCGCCAGCAGCCCGGGTTACAGGGTGTCAGGGAACACTGAAGCTTTCTTT

abundance: NA
v_gene: TRBV13
d_gene: NA
j_gene: TRBJ2-7
CDR3aa: CASSFGRSYEQYF
CDR3nt: TGTGCCAGCAGCTTCGGGCGTTCCTACGAGCAGTACTTC

abundance: NA
v_gene: TRBV24-1
d_gene: NA
j_gene: TRBJ2-1
CDR3aa: CATSTGTSARFF
CDR3nt: TGTGCCACCTCCACCGGGACGTCCGCCCGGTTCTTC

abundance: NA
v_gene: TRBV6-5
d_gene: NA
j_gene: TRBJ1-5
CDR3aa: CASSYSSGPQHF
CDR3nt: TGTGCCAGCAGTTACTCGTCCGGTCCCCAGCATTTT

abundance: NA
v_gene: TRBV24-1
d_gene: TRBD1
j_gene: TRBJ2-7
CDR3aa: CATSASGTAYQEQYF
CDR3nt: TGTGCCACCAGTGCCTCCGGGACAGCGTATCAGGAGCAGTACTTC

abundance: few
v_gene: TRBV27
d_gene: NA
j_gene: TRBJ2-7
CDR3aa: CASSLSWGSRTYEQYF
CDR3nt: TGTGCCAGCAGTTTATCCTGGGGGTCGAGAACCTACGAGCAGTACTTC

abundance: NA
v_gene: TRBV19
d_gene: TRBD1
j_gene: TRBJ1-5
CDR3aa: CASSTYTGVGQPQHF
CDR3nt: TGTGCCAGTAGTACCTATACAGGGGTCGGTCAGCCCCAGCATTTT

abundance: NA
v_gene: TRBV3-1/TRBV3-2
d_gene: TRBD2
j_gene: TRBJ2-1
CDR3aa: CASSQTRLAGYNEQFF
CDR3nt: TGTGCCAGCAGCCAAACCCGACTAGCGGGATACAATGAGCAGTTCTTC

abundance: NA
v_gene: TRBV27
d_gene: NA
j_gene: TRBJ2-7
CDR3aa: CASSLSFFTGRGTEQYF
CDR3nt: TGTGCCAGCAGTTTATCGTTCTTCACAGGGCGCGGGACCGAGCAGTACTTC

abundance: NA
v_gene: TRBV2
d_gene: TRBD1
j_gene: TRBJ1-3
CDR3aa: CASRPDTGEAGNTIYF
CDR3nt: TGTGCCAGCAGGCCCGATACAGGGGAAGCTGGAAACACCATATATTTT

abundance: NA
v_gene: TRBV5-1
d_gene: NA
j_gene: TRBJ1-5
CDR3aa: CASSLMSGNQPQHF
CDR3nt: TGCGCCAGCAGCTTGATGTCAGGCAATCAGCCCCAGCATTTT

abundance: NA
v_gene: TRBV9
d_gene: NA
j_gene: TRBJ2-3
CDR3aa: CASSVGTTSTDTQYF
CDR3nt: TGTGCCAGCAGCGTAGGGACCACCAGCACAGATACGCAGTATTTT

abundance: NA
v_gene: TRBV3-1/TRBV3-2
d_gene: NA
j_gene: TRBJ2-3
CDR3aa: CASSQDKPQDTQYF
CDR3nt: TGTGCCAGCAGCCAAGATAAACCCCAGGATACGCAGTATTTT

abundance: few
v_gene: TRBV3-1/TRBV3-2
d_gene: TRBD2
j_gene: TRBJ2-1
CDR3aa: CASSQTVTSRNEQFF
CDR3nt: TGTGCCAGCAGCCAGACAGTGACTAGCCGAAATGAGCAGTTCTTC

abundance: NA
v_gene: TRBV7-2
d_gene: TRBD1
j_gene: TRBJ2-1
CDR3aa: CASSQLQGAGEQFF
CDR3nt: TGTGCCAGCAGCCAACTACAGGGGGCAGGTGAGCAGTTCTTC

abundance: few
v_gene: TRBV3-1/TRBV3-2
d_gene: NA
j_gene: TRBJ1-6
CDR3aa: CASSFSTGNNSPLHF
CDR3nt: TGTGCCAGCAGCTTCTCAACGGGTAATAATTCACCCCTCCACTTT

abundance: NA
v_gene: TRBV11-1
d_gene: NA
j_gene: TRBJ1-2
CDR3aa: CASSPGPQMMVGYTF
CDR3nt: TGTGCCAGCAGCCCCGGACCCCAGATGATGGTTGGCTACACCTTC

abundance: NA
v_gene: TRBV7-8
d_gene: NA
j_gene: TRBJ2-5
CDR3aa: CASSLSITGRETQYF
CDR3nt: TGTGCCAGCAGCTTATCCATCACAGGGAGAGAGACCCAGTACTTC

abundance: NA
v_gene: TRBV18
d_gene: NA
j_gene: TRBJ2-5
CDR3aa: CASSPGGETQYF
CDR3nt: TGTGCCAGCTCACCGGGAGGAGAGACCCAGTACTTC

abundance: NA
v_gene: TRBV19
d_gene: TRBD1
j_gene: TRBJ1-5
CDR3aa: CASDDRGERPQHF
CDR3nt: TGTGCCAGTGACGACAGGGGCGAGCGGCCCCAGCATTTT

abundance: NA
v_gene: TRBV7-2
d_gene: TRBD2
j_gene: TRBJ2-3
CDR3aa: CASSLASGGADTQYF
CDR3nt: TGTGCCAGCAGCTTAGCTAGCGGGGGGGCGGATACGCAGTATTTT

abundance: once
v_gene: TRBV2
d_gene: NA
j_gene: TRBJ2-7
CDR3aa: CASSEDTGSDWEQYF
CDR3nt: TGTGCCAGCAGTGAAGACACTGGGTCGGATTGGGAGCAGTACTTC

abundance: once
v_gene: TRBV11-2
d_gene: NA
j_gene: TRBJ1-3
CDR3aa: CASSLGWVAGNTIYF
CDR3nt: TGTGCCAGCAGCCTTGGATGGGTAGCTGGAAACACCATATATTTT

abundance: NA
v_gene: TRBV5-1
d_gene: NA
j_gene: TRBJ2-6
CDR3aa: CASSGAFSGANVLTF
CDR3nt: TGCGCCAGCAGCGGAGCATTCTCTGGGGCCAACGTCCTGACTTTC

abundance: NA
v_gene: TRBV18
d_gene: TRBD1
j_gene: TRBJ2-7
CDR3aa: CASSLGTDRVYEQYF
CDR3nt: TGTGCCAGCTCACTCGGGACAGACAGGGTTTACGAGCAGTACTTC

abundance: NA
v_gene: TRBV6-5
d_gene: TRBD1
j_gene: TRBJ1-1
CDR3aa: CASSYGTGRNTEAFF
CDR3nt: TGTGCCAGCAGTTATGGGACAGGCCGGAACACTGAAGCTTTCTTT

abundance: NA
v_gene: TRBV6-5
d_gene: TRBD1
j_gene: TRBJ1-1
CDR3aa: CASRRTGDEAFF
CDR3nt: TGTGCCAGCAGGCGAACAGGGGATGAAGCTTTCTTT

abundance: NA
v_gene: TRBV6-5
d_gene: NA
j_gene: TRBJ2-1
CDR3aa: CASGRGNYNEQFF
CDR3nt: TGTGCCAGCGGAAGGGGAAACTACAATGAGCAGTTCTTC

abundance: once
v_gene: TRBV5-4
d_gene: NA
j_gene: TRBJ2-5
CDR3aa: CASSFKSRQETQYF
CDR3nt: TGTGCCAGCAGCTTCAAAAGCAGGCAAGAGACCCAGTACTTC